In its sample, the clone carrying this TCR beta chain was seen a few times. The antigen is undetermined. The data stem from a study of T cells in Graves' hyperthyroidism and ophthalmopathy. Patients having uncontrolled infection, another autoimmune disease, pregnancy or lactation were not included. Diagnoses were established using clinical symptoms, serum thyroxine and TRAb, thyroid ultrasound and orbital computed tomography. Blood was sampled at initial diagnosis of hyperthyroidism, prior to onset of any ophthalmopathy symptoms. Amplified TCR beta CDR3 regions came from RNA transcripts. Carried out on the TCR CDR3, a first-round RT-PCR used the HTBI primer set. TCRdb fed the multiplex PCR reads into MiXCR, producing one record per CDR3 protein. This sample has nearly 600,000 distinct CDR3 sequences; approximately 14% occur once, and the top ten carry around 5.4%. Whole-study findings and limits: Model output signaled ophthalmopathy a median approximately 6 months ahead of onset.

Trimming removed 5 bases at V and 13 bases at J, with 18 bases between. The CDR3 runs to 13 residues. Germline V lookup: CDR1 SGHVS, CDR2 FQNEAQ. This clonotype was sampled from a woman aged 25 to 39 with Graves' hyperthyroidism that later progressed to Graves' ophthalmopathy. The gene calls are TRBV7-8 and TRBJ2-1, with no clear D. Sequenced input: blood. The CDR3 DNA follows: TGTGCCAGCAGCCTCACCTCTTCGGGCAATCAGTTCTTC. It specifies CASSLTSSGNQFF.